This TCR beta chain was identified in a study of T-cell memory formation after mild COVID-19. The study's findings and limits: Some responding clones appeared in pre-infection memory, suggesting cross-reactive memory joined. CM and EM subsets held most contracting CD4+ clones; EMRA held CD8+ ones. Clones shrinking from day 15 to 85 showed even CD4/CD8 mixes; later expanders tilted CD4+.

Trimming took off 0 bases at V and 3 bases at J, with 9 bases between the two ends. CDR1 and CDR2 from the germline V gene are SGHDT and YYEEEE. The CDR3 extends over 14 amino acids. Of note for this clonotype: Antigen specificity is unknown.

Libraries for TCRalpha and TCRbeta carried sample barcodes and unique molecular identifiers via 5'RACE. Using its own MiXCR run on the 5' RACE reads, TCRdb lists one record per CDR3 protein. This repertoire shows 550,000 to 600,000 distinct CDR3 sequences, about 18% found once; its top ten account for about 8.6%. The sample comprised PBMCs or a T cell subset sorted from them (not recorded which). The chain has TRBV5-6 and TRBJ1-1; D remains ambiguous. This TCR was recovered from an adult woman who had mild COVID-19 (a few samples of this study predate the infection). Cell type and time point are not known. The CDR3 DNA reads TGTGCCAGCAGCTTGGTGGAGGTGGACACTGAAGCTTTCTTT. Amino acid sequence: CASSLVEVDTEAFF.